Sequencing of this T cell receptor beta chain was carried out in a study of cytomegalovirus exposure and HLA in healthy donors. Study background: A preliminary data release comprised tens of millions of unique TCRs obtained from HLA-typed donors.

This clone appeared once. Its target is unknown. With 60 Vbeta and 13 Jbeta primers, the PCR was carried out. Only in-frame clones appear in the TCRdb table, and some are missing; sequencing was by immunoSEQ multiplex PCR. The sample has roughly 200,000 clones, 60% to 85% seen once. Notes on the study in general: The productive fraction for most TCR beta V segments was about 87% or about 30% in an earlier analysis. The study carried out a later analysis of TCR beta sequences. It associated some 18,000 of them with specific HLA alleles at a false discovery rate of 0.05.

What was sequenced was PBMCs. This TCR was sampled from a male donor in good health and CMV-seronegative.

The DNA of the CDR3 is TGTGCCTGGGCAACAGGGACTAGCAATCAGCCCCAGCATTTT. It encodes CAWATGTSNQPQHF. The chain has TRBV30 and TRBJ1-5, with a weak D call TRBD1 (6 bases). Germline V lookup: CDR1 GTSNPN, CDR2 SVGIG (reference sequence). V was cut by 5 bases and J by 0 bases, with 11 bases left in between. This CDR3 has 14 amino acids.